The entry below gives a single TCR beta chain sequence along with its context. The data were taken from a study of blood T cell repertoires in COVID-19. As for the study in general: Acute-phase and convalescent COVID-19 samples originated in the United States, Italy and Spain. In each case, the material was cDNA or gDNA derived from T cells, B-cell-depleted T cells, or PBMCs.

Trimming removed 4 bases from V and 4 bases from J; junction bases left unmatched: 13. CDR1 and CDR2 (germline): SGHRS, YFSETQ. The CDR3 covers 16 residues. TCRdb keeps only in-frame clones here, not all; method: immunoSEQ multiplex PCR. The data show more than 150,000 clones, with around 85% seen just once and under 25% held by the top ten. The origin of this receptor is a man between 65 and 85 years old with active or convalescent COVID-19. The chain joins TRBV5-1 to TRBJ1-1, with 7 bases identical to TRBD1. The sample consisted of peripheral blood. The DNA for the CDR3 is TGCGCCAGCAGCCCCGACAGGGACGGTGGCGGCACTGAAGCTTTCTTT. This sequence encodes CASSPDRDGGGTEAFF.